The clone carrying this TCR beta chain was picked up many times. As yet, its antigen is unknown. This sample is part of a study of T cells after yellow fever vaccination. Study-wide context: SMART-Seq v4 Ultra Low Input prepared the low-cell-number fractions. Study findings and constraints: In post-booster samples, most primary-vaccination clones reappeared (approximately 97% CD4, about 91% CD8).

A universal primer site and UMIs were added as TCR cDNA was made by 5'RACE template switching. TCRdb used MiXCR to reprocess the 5' RACE reads, holding one entry per CDR3 protein. The table lists under 400,000 distinct CDR3 sequences, more than 9% of them singletons, with around 19% in the top ten. V lost 5 bases and J 4 bases, leaving 13 bases between the germline ends. Germline V gives CDR1 SGHTA, CDR2 FQGNSA. CDR3 size: 14 residues. This sample comprised PBMCs, obtained on the day of the first yellow fever vaccination. The V and J genes are TRBV7-2 and TRBJ2-3, with D perhaps TRBD1 (5 bases). This TCR derives from a man aged 18 to 29 who received the YFV17D yellow fever vaccine. For the CDR3, the DNA is TGTGCCAGCAGCCTGGGTTCCAGGGCAGATACGCAGTATTTT. Encoded protein: CASSLGSRADTQYF.